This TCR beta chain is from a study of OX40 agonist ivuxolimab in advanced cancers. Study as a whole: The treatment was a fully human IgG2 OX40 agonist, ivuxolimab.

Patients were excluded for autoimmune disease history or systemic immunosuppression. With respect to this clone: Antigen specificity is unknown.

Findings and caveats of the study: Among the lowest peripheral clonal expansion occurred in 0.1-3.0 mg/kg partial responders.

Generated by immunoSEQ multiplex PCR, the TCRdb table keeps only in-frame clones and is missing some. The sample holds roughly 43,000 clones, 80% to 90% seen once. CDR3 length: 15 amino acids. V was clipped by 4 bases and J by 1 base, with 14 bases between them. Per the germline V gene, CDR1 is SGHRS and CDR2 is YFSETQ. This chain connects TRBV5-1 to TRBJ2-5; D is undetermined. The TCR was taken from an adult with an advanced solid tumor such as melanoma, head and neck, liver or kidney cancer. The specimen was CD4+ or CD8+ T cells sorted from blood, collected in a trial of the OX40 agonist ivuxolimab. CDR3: CASSGLGWSQETQYF. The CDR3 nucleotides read TGCGCCAGCAGCGGATTGGGGTGGAGCCAAGAGACCCAGTACTTC.